Shown below are 13 T cell receptor beta chains from a single sample sequenced in a study of vaccination and CD4 T cells after COVID-19. Their cognate antigens are unknown. Treatment given: roughly 10-day PBMC culture with coronavirus spike peptide pools or control peptides (ViraFEST assay). Oncomine TCR Beta short-read sequencing was applied to DNA from cultured CD4+ T cells. A single record per CDR3 protein comes from TCRdb applying MiXCR to the PCR reads. The sample records 17,000 or so distinct CDR3 sequences, around two fifths being singletons. The starting material was CD4+ T cells from blood, cultured in vitro, obtained before SARS-CoV-2 vaccination. The receptors stem from a human donor who had recovered from COVID-19.

The chain joins TRBV4-2 to TRBJ1-2; possible D gene TRBD1, 5 bases. CDR3 length: 14 residues. Germline assignment: CDR1 LGHNA and CDR2 YNFKEQ. Trimming took off 4 bases at V and 3 bases at J, with 12 bases between the two ends. CDR3 nucleotides: TGTGCCAGCAGCCCGGCTTGGGACGACTATGGCTACACCTTC. It specifies CASSPAWDDYGYTF.

This clonotype was detected only a few times. The rearrangement links TRBV27 to TRBJ2-5; D possibly corresponds to TRBD1 (7 bases). Trimming pared 8 bases from V and 1 base from J, leaving 14 bases between. The CDR3 length is 14 residues. CDR1 and CDR2 from the germline V gene are MNHEY and SMNVEV (reference sequence). The CDR3 loop is CASAPGDSQETQYF. CDR3 sequence (DNA): TGTGCCAGCGCCCCGGGGGACAGCCAAGAGACCCAGTACTTC.

There are a few counts of this clonotype. The rearrangement links TRBV28 to TRBJ1-3; 8 nucleotides agree with TRBD1. The CDR3 runs to 15 residues. Germline CDR1 is MDHEN and CDR2 is SYDVKM. J was trimmed by 3 bases and V by 4 bases; bases with no gene match: 5. CDR3 residues: CASSSQGAFGNTIYF. CDR3 bases: TGTGCCAGCAGTTCGCAGGGGGCGTTTGGAAACACCATATATTTT.

The chain is built from TRBV2 and TRBJ2-5; maybe TRBD2 (6 bases). V was clipped by 7 bases and J by 2 bases, with 14 bases between them. The length of the CDR3 is 14 residues. Per germline, CDR1 SNHLY and CDR2 FYNNEI. The CDR3 DNA reads TGTGCCAGCATGAGGGGAGGTGGTCAAGAGACCCAGTACTTC. This codes for CASMRGGGQETQYF.

The gene calls are TRBV19 and TRBJ1-3; D is undetermined. The CDR3 runs 16 residues. V lost 5 bases to trimming and J lost 3 bases, with 17 bases between them. Germline lookup yields CDR1 LNHDA and CDR2 SQIVND (reference sequence). The CDR3 is CASSPRTRLDGNTIYF. The CDR3 bases are TGTGCCAGTAGTCCAAGGACCCGTCTTGATGGAAACACCATATATTTT.

This rearrangement joins TRBV19 to TRBJ1-2; 9 nucleotides match TRBD1. The V gene end was trimmed by 2 bases and the J gene end by 4 bases; junction bases not matched to a gene: 11. This CDR3 region has 17 residues. Looked up from germline, CDR1 is LNHDA and CDR2 is SQIVND (reference sequence). This CDR3 is CASSIRKQGARGYGYTF. The CDR3 DNA reads as TGTGCCAGTAGTATACGTAAACAGGGGGCGCGCGGCTATGGCTACACCTTC. Together with reference TRBV19 and TRBJ1-2, the CDR3 gives the full variable domain: DGGITQSPKYLFRKEGQNVTLSCEQNLNHDAMYWYRQDPGQGLRLIYYSQIVNDFQKGDIAEGYSVSREKKESFPLTVTSAQKNPTAFYLCASSIRKQGARGYGYTFGSGTRLTVV.

The rearrangement links TRBV6-1 to TRBJ2-7; 14 bases align to TRBD2. V lost 7 bases to trimming and J lost 6 bases; unmatched junction nucleotides: 5. The germline CDR1 and CDR2 sequences are MNHNS and SASEGT. CDR3 length: 14 amino acids. CDR3 residues: CASTGTSGRGEQYF. The CDR3 bases are TGTGCCAGCACGGGGACTAGCGGGAGAGGCGAGCAGTACTTC.

This chain connects TRBV20-1 to TRBJ1-4, with D possibly matching TRBD1 (6 bases). Germline CDR1 and CDR2: DFQATT and SNEGSKA (reference sequence). V lost 5 bases and J lost 6, with 16 bases in between. CDR3 length: 14 amino acids. For the CDR3, the DNA is TGCAGTGCTCACTCGCAAACAGGGCATGAAAAACTGTTTTTT. Translated: CSAHSQTGHEKLFF.

The gene calls are TRBV28 and TRBJ2-5; 7 nucleotides match TRBD1. Per germline, CDR1 MDHEN and CDR2 SYDVKM. V was pared by 5 bases and J by 5 bases, with 5 bases of the junction left unmatched. The CDR3 loop spans 13 amino acids. CDR3: CASSTPDRETQYF. CDR3 nucleotides: TGTGCCAGCAGTACCCCGGACAGGGAGACCCAGTACTTC.

This clonotype was detected once. CDR3 amino acids: CASSIPGQGTEAFF. The CDR3 coding sequence is TGTGCCAGTAGTATACCGGGACAGGGTACTGAAGCTTTCTTT. The chain combines TRBV19 with TRBJ1-1; 9 positions agree with TRBD1. In germline, CDR1 is LNHDA, CDR2 SQIVND (reference sequence). V lost 2 bases, J lost 5 bases, and 3 bases stayed unmatched. The CDR3 is 14 amino acids. Supplemented by reference TRBV19 and TRBJ1-1, the full variable domain reads DGGITQSPKYLFRKEGQNVTLSCEQNLNHDAMYWYRQDPGQGLRLIYYSQIVNDFQKGDIAEGYSVSREKKESFPLTVTSAQKNPTAFYLCASSIPGQGTEAFFGQGTRLTVV.

V and J are TRBV7-2 and TRBJ1-6, with D uncertain. The CDR3 is 18 amino acids. Trimming removed 0 bases from V and 5 bases from J, with 17 bases in between. Germline values: CDR1 SGHTA, CDR2 FQGNSA. The CDR3 is CASSLAVISGFDNSPLHF. Here the CDR3 DNA reads TGTGCCAGCAGCTTAGCAGTTATTTCGGGGTTCGATAATTCACCCCTCCACTTT.

This rearrangement joins TRBV6-1 to TRBJ1-5; D is unresolved. Germline CDR1 reads MNHNS; CDR2 reads SASEGT. CDR3 size: 15 residues. The V end was cut by 1 base, the J end by 0 bases, with 7 bases between. CDR3 residues: CASSEEPVSNQPQHF. The DNA for the CDR3 is TGTGCCAGCAGTGAAGAGCCAGTTAGCAATCAGCCCCAGCATTTT.

This clonotype has only a few counts. The chain links TRBV19 to TRBJ1-5; D gene unclear. V was cut by 6 bases and J by 4 bases, with 19 bases left in between. This CDR3 has 16 amino acids. The germline gives CDR1 LNHDA, CDR2 SQIVND (reference sequence). The CDR3 reads CASSSLGPPLNQPQHF. The CDR3 DNA sequence: TGTGCCAGTAGCTCCCTCGGACCTCCTCTTAATCAGCCCCAGCATTTT.